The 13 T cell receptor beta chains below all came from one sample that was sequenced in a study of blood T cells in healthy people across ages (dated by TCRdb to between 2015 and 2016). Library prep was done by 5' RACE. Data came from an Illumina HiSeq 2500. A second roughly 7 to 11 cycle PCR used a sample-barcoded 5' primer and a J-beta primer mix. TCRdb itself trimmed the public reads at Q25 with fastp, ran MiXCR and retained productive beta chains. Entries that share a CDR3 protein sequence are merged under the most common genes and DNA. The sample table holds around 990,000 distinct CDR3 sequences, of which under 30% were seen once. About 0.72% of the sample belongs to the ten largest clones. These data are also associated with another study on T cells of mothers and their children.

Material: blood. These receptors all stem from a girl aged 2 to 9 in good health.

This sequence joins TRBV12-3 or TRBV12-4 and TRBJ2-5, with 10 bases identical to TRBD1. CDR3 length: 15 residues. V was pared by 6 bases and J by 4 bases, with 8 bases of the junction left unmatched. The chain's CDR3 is CASRGRTGGRETQYF. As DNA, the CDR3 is TGTGCCAGCAGGGGGAGGACAGGGGGGAGAGAGACCCAGTACTTC.

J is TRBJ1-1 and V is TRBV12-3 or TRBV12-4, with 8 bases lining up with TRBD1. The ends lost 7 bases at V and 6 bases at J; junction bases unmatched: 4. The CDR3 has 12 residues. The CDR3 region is CASIDRGSEAFF. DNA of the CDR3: TGTGCCAGCATCGACAGGGGATCTGAAGCTTTCTTT.

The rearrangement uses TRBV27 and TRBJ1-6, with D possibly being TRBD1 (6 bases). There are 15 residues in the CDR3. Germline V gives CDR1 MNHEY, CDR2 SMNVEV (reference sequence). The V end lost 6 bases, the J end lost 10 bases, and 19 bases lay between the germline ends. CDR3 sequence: CASRETGGKVSPLHF. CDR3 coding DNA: TGTGCCAGCAGGGAGACAGGAGGAAAAGTCTCACCCCTCCACTTT.

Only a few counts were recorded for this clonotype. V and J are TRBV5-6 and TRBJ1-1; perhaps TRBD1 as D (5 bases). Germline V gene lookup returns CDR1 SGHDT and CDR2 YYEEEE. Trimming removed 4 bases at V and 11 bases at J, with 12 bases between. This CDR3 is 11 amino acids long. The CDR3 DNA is TGTGCCAGCAGCGGCGCAGGGCTGGCTTTCTTT. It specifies CASSGAGLAFF.

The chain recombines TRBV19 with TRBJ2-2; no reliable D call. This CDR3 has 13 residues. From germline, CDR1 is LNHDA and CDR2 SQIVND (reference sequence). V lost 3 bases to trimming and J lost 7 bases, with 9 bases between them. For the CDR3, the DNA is TGTGCCAGTAGTATTTTGGGAATCGGGGAGCTGTTTTTT. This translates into CASSILGIGELFF.

The CDR3 region is CASSRDLSSYEQYF. The CDR3 nucleotides are TGTGCCAGCAGCAGAGACCTAAGCTCCTACGAGCAGTACTTC. The chain is built from TRBV3-1 and TRBJ2-7; unclear D gene. Germline V gives CDR1 LGHDT, CDR2 YNNKEL (reference sequence). The V end lost 5 bases, the J end lost 0 bases, and 11 bases lay between the germline ends. The CDR3 is 14 residues long.

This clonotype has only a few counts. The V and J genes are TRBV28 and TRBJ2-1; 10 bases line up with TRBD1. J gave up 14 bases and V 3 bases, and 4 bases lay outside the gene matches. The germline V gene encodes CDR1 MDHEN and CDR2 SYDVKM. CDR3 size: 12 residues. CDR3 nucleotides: TGTGCCAGCAGTTTCCCCGGGACAGGGGAGTTCTTC. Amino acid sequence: CASSFPGTGEFF.

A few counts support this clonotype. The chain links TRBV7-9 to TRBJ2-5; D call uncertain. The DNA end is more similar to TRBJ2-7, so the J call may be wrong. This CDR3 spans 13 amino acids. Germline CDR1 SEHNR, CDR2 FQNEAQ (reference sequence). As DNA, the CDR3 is TGTGCCAGCAGCCCAAAGGCGGCAAACGAGCAGTACTTC. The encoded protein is CASSPKAANEQYF.

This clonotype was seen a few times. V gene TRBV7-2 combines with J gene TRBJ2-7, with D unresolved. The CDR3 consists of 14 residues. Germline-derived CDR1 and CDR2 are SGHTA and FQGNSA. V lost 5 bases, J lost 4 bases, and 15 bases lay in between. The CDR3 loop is CASSGLRSPYEQYF. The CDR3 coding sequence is TGTGCCAGCAGCGGTTTAAGGTCCCCTTACGAGCAGTACTTC.

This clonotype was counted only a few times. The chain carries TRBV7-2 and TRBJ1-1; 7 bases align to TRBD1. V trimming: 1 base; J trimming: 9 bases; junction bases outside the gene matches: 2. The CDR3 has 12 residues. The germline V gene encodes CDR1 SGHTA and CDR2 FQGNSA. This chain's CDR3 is CASSLEGAKAFF. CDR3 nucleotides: TGTGCCAGCAGCTTAGAGGGGGCTAAAGCTTTCTTT. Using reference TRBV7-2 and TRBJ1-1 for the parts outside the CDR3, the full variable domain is GAGVSQSPSNKVTEKGKDVELRCDPISGHTALYWYRQSLGQGLEFLIYFQGNSAPDKSGLPSDRFSAERTGGSVSTLTIQRTQQEDSAVYLCASSLEGAKAFFGQGTRLTVV.

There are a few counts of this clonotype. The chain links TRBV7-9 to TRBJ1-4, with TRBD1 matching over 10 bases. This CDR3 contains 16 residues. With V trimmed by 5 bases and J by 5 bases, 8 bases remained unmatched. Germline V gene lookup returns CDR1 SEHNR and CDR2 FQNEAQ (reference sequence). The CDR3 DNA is TGTGCCAGCAGCGTTACACCGGGACAGGGGAATGAAAAACTGTTTTTT. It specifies CASSVTPGQGNEKLFF.

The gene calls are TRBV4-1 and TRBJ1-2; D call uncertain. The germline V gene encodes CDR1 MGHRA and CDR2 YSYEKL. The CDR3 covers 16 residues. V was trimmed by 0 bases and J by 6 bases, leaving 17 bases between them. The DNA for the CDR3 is TGCGCCAGCAGCCAAGATTCGGGCCCTGAGGTGGATGGCTACACCTTC. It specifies CASSQDSGPEVDGYTF.

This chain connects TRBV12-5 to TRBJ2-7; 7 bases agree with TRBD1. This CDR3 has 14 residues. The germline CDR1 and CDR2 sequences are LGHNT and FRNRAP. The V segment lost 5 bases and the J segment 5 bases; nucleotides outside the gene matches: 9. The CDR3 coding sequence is TGTGCTAGTGGTCTCCAGACAGGGTGGCACGAGCAGTACTTC. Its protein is CASGLQTGWHEQYF.